Sequencing of this T cell receptor (beta chain) was carried out in a study of control samples from healthy donors and cancer patients. The CDR3 runs 18 residues. CDR1 and CDR2 from the germline V gene are LGHDT and YNNKEL (reference sequence). Germline trimming cut 1 base from V and 5 bases from J; bases unmatched to any gene: 16. The repertoire was sequenced with immunoSEQ multiplex PCR; TCRdb's copy has only in-frame clones and lacks some. Among roughly 150,000 clones listed, approximately 90% were seen once. This sequence originates from a woman aged 25 to 39 in good health. Input material: blood. The rearrangement uses TRBV3-1 (or the pseudogene TRBV3-2) and TRBJ2-5, with 7 bases that match TRBD2. CDR3 nucleotide sequence: TGTGCCAGCAGCCAAGTAGGATGGGCTGCCCGGGGAGGGGAGACCCAGTACTTC. This translates into CASSQVGWAARGGETQYF.